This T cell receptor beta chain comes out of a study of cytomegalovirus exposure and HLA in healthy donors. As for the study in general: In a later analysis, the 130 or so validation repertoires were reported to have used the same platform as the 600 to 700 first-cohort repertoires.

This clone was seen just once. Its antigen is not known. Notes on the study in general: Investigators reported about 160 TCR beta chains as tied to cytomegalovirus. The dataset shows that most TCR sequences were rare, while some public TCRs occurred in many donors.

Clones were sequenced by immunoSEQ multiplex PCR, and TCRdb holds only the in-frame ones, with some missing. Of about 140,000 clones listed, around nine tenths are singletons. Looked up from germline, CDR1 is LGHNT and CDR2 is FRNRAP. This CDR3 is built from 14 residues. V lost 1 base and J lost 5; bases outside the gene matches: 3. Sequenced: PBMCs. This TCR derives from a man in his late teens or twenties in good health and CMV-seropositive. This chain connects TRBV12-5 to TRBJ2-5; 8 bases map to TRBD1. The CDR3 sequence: CASGLGQGLETQYF. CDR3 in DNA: TGTGCTAGTGGTTTGGGACAGGGGTTGGAGACCCAGTACTTC. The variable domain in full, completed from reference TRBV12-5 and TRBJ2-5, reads DARVTQTPRHKVTEMGQEVTMRCQPILGHNTVFWYRQTMMQGLELLAYFRNRAPLDDSGMPKDRFSAEMPDATLATLKIQPSEPRDSAVYFCASGLGQGLETQYFGPGTRLLVL.